These T cell receptor beta chains were read from a single sample in a study of blood T cell repertoires in COVID-19. The table came from immunoSEQ multiplex PCR; TCRdb's copy has only in-frame clones and leaves some out. The table includes some 260,000 clones, 70% to 85% detected once. The sequencing sample was made of peripheral blood. The source is a man aged 80 or over with acute or convalescent COVID-19. Each CDR3 is given with its conserved first and last residue. A D gene is named only where the DNA matches it firmly. Only some rows state a clone size, as once, few, many or a class for expanded clones.

CDR3	DNA	D	size	V	J
CSVVEGSSNQPQHF	TGCAGCGTTGTAGAAGGGAGCAGCAATCAGCCCCAGCATTTT	.	once	TRBV29-1	TRBJ1-5
CASSEPLADHAYEQYF	TGCGCCAGCAGTGAGCCGCTAGCGGACCATGCCTACGAGCAGTACTTC	TRBD2	.	TRBV10-2	TRBJ2-7
CASSLAFGSSVSYEQYF	TGTGCCAGCAGCTTAGCGTTCGGAAGTAGCGTCTCCTACGAGCAGTACTTC	.	.	TRBV7-8	TRBJ2-7
CASRSGSLNQPQHF	TGTGCCAGTAGATCCGGGAGCCTCAATCAGCCCCAGCATTTT	.	once	TRBV19	TRBJ1-5
CASSFPPDSMNTEAFF	TGTGCCAGCAGCTTTCCTCCCGACAGCATGAACACTGAAGCTTTCTTT	.	.	TRBV7-9	TRBJ1-1
CASSLRLAPYNEQFF	TGCGCCAGCAGCTTGAGGCTAGCGCCCTACAATGAGCAGTTCTTC	.	.	TRBV5-1	TRBJ2-1
CASTRAGGSYEQYF	TGCGCCAGCACCCGGGCAGGGGGCTCCTACGAGCAGTACTTC	TRBD1	.	TRBV5-1	TRBJ2-7
CSVRGGSNRETQYF	TGCAGCGTTCGGGGGGGGTCAAATCGGGAGACCCAGTACTTC	TRBD2	.	TRBV29-1	TRBJ2-5
CASRRDSSYEQYF	TGTGCCAGCAGACGGGACAGTTCCTACGAGCAGTACTTC	TRBD1	.	TRBV2	TRBJ2-7
CASSSTATNEKLFF	TGTGCCAGCAGTTCAACTGCAACTAATGAAAAACTGTTTTTT	.	.	TRBV28	TRBJ1-4
CAWAADRRAIYEQYF	TGTGCCTGGGCCGCTGACAGGAGAGCCATCTACGAGCAGTACTTC	.	.	TRBV30	TRBJ2-7
CASSKSAGRGNLYNEQFF	TGTGCCAGTAGTAAGTCGGCCGGGAGGGGCAACCTTTACAATGAGCAGTTCTTC	TRBD2	.	TRBV19	TRBJ2-1
CASSYKGSDTQYF	TGTGCCAGCAGCTACAAGGGGTCTGATACGCAGTATTTT	.	.	TRBV11-3	TRBJ2-3
CASSRPDWPIGDEQYF	TGTGCCTCATCCCGGCCCGACTGGCCTATTGGAGACGAGCAGTACTTC	.	.	TRBV30	TRBJ2-7
CASSQAGGYYGYTF	TGTGCCAGCAGCCAAGCAGGGGGTTACTATGGCTACACCTTC	TRBD1	.	TRBV14	TRBJ1-2
CATSDAGQGNTIYF	TGTGCCACCAGTGACGCGGGACAGGGAAACACCATATATTTT	TRBD1	.	TRBV24-1	TRBJ1-3
CASSLEGAADTQYF	TGTGCCAGCAGCTTGGAGGGGGCAGCAGATACGCAGTATTTT	TRBD1	once	TRBV5-4	TRBJ2-3
CASSLEPVERGDNEQFF	TGTGCCAGCAGCTTAGAGCCGGTGGAGCGGGGGGACAATGAGCAGTTCTTC	TRBD2	once	TRBV7-9	TRBJ2-1
CASSQDTRPEQYF	TGCGCCAGCAGCCAAGATACGAGGCCAGAGCAGTACTTC	.	.	TRBV4-1	TRBJ2-7
CASRFDRGRNTIYF	TGTGCCAGCAGGTTCGACAGGGGAAGGAACACCATATATTTT	TRBD1	.	TRBV6-1	TRBJ1-3
CASSSNYNSPLHF	TGCGCCAGCAGCTCCAACTATAATTCACCCCTCCACTTT	.	once	TRBV5-1	TRBJ1-6
CASSVGPGGNYGYTF	TGTGCCAGCAGCGTAGGGCCAGGGGGCAACTATGGCTACACCTTC	TRBD1	.	TRBV9	TRBJ1-2
CASSLDPGGGGRTDTQYF	TGCGCCAGCAGCTTGGATCCCGGAGGTGGAGGACGCACAGATACGCAGTATTTT	.	.	TRBV5-1	TRBJ2-3
CASSASGNLITGELFF	TGTGCCAGCAGTGCCTCAGGGAATCTTATCACCGGGGAGCTGTTTTTT	.	.	TRBV2	TRBJ2-2
CASSLNRQDLGNQPQHF	TGTGCCAGCAGTTTAAACCGACAGGACCTGGGCAATCAGCCCCAGCATTTT	.	.	TRBV28	TRBJ1-5
CASSPKGAVLYGYTF	TGTGCCAGCTCACCTAAGGGGGCGGTTCTCTATGGCTACACCTTC	TRBD1	.	TRBV18	TRBJ1-2
CASSLGGGPNTEAFF	TGTGCCAGCAGCCTAGGGGGGGGGCCAAACACTGAAGCTTTCTTT	.	few	TRBV28	TRBJ1-1
CASTLTGVNEKLFF	TGTGCCAGCACCCTAACAGGGGTGAATGAAAAACTGTTTTTT	TRBD1	.	TRBV28	TRBJ1-4
CASSLEGGQGRSQETQYF	TGTGCCAGCAGTTTGGAAGGGGGACAGGGACGATCCCAAGAGACCCAGTACTTC	TRBD1	.	TRBV28	TRBJ2-5
CASSSIREVTDTQYF	TGTGCCAGCAGCTCGATCAGGGAGGTCACAGATACGCAGTATTTT	.	.	TRBV5-5	TRBJ2-3
CASSLRSVGTGFYEQYF	TGTGCCAGCAGTTTGAGGTCGGTGGGGACAGGGTTCTACGAGCAGTACTTC	TRBD1	.	TRBV27	TRBJ2-7
CASSTYSNYGYTF	TGTGCCAGCAGTACTTACAGTAACTATGGCTACACCTTC	.	once	TRBV6-5	TRBJ1-2
CASSLARLAGGHTDTQYF	TGTGCCAGCAGCTTGGCCCGACTAGCGGGAGGACACACGGATACGCAGTATTTT	TRBD2	.	TRBV5-8	TRBJ2-3
CASSPGQGPGNTIYF	TGTGCCAGCTCACCGGGACAGGGCCCCGGAAACACCATATATTTT	TRBD1	.	TRBV18	TRBJ1-3
CASSPLGGGASYNEQFF	TGTGCCAGCAGCCCCCTGGGCGGGGGGGCCTCCTACAATGAGCAGTTCTTC	TRBD2	.	TRBV11-3	TRBJ2-1